This T cell receptor beta chain was observed in a study of cytomegalovirus exposure and HLA in healthy donors. Study-wide context: The 95 to 150 validation repertoires and the roughly 680 first-cohort repertoires shared a platform, a later analysis reported. Study outcomes and limitations: In vitro data verified a few CMV-associated chains as specific for CMV antigens. Listed as cytomegalovirus-associated were more than 150 TCR beta chains.

Donors were drawn from the approximately 130-subject validation cohort, separate from the roughly 700-subject first cohort. Remarks on this clone: Its antigen remains unidentified.

Sequencing was performed with immunoSEQ multiplex PCR; in TCRdb, only in-frame clones are kept and a portion is missing. The sample lists about 160,000 clones; about nine tenths were seen once. This CDR3 region has 15 residues. CDR1 SGHRS and CDR2 YFSETQ come from the germline V gene. V was clipped by 2 bases and J by 3 bases; unmatched bases: 1. The clonotype originates from a woman under 30 in good health and CMV-seropositive. What was sequenced was PBMCs. This rearrangement joins TRBV5-1 to TRBJ2-2, with 10 bases matching TRBD2. This CDR3 reads CASSFLAGDTGELFF. The CDR3 bases are TGCGCCAGCAGCTTCCTAGCGGGAGACACCGGGGAGCTGTTTTTT.